A single sample is the source of the 8 T cell receptor beta chains below, sequenced in a study of T cell responses to AZD1222 COVID-19 vaccine. The table came from immunoSEQ multiplex PCR; TCRdb's copy has only in-frame clones and leaves some out. The top ten hold 1.9% of the sample, which has roughly 150,000 clones, 70% to 90% seen once. Sample: peripheral blood, taken on day 0 of AZD1222 vaccination. The receptors stem from an adult in good health.

V usage is TRBV7-6 and J usage is TRBJ1-1; D remains ambiguous. The V gene's germline CDR1 is SGHVS and CDR2 FNYEAQ. V was pared by 7 bases and J by 3 bases, with 18 bases between. The CDR3 runs to 15 residues. The chain's CDR3 is CASTQVPGGDTEAFF. For the CDR3, the DNA is TGTGCCAGCACCCAAGTACCGGGCGGGGACACTGAAGCTTTCTTT.

The chain has TRBV5-1 and TRBJ2-7; TRBD1 matches 7 bases. Germline V gene lookup returns CDR1 SGHRS and CDR2 YFSETQ. J was trimmed by 1 base and V by 0 bases; bases with no gene match: 7. CDR3 length: 16 amino acids. The CDR3 region has the DNA TGCGCCAGCAGCTTGGCAGGGACAGCTTCGTCCTACGAGCAGTACTTC. It yields the protein CASSLAGTASSYEQYF.

The V call is TRBV19, the J call TRBJ1-1, with D maybe TRBD1 (5 bases). The V and J ends lost 2 bases and 5 bases respectively, with 15 bases between them. Germline V gives CDR1 LNHDA, CDR2 SQIVND (reference sequence). The CDR3 is 15 amino acids. The CDR3 reads CASSIPGTRRTEAFF. CDR3 in DNA: TGTGCCAGTAGTATACCTGGGACCCGGAGGACTGAAGCTTTCTTT.

This sequence joins TRBV6-1 and TRBJ1-1, with D maybe TRBD1 (6 bases). The length of the CDR3 is 15 residues. CDR1 and CDR2 (germline): MNHNS, SASEGT. The V end was cut by 2 bases, the J end by 2 bases, with 12 bases between. For the CDR3, the DNA is TGTGCCAGCAGTGAACGGGGCAGGGGTAACACTGAAGCTTTCTTT. This codes for CASSERGRGNTEAFF.

A few counts support this clone. The chain combines TRBV4-2 with TRBJ1-2; TRBD1 matches 8 bases. Trimming took 0 bases from V and 1 from J; bases not matched to a gene: 7. Per germline, CDR1 LGHNA and CDR2 YNFKEQ. The CDR3 length is 17 residues. As DNA, the CDR3 is TGTGCCAGCAGCCAAGATCAAGGACAGGGCATTAACTATGGCTACACCTTC. Protein: CASSQDQGQGINYGYTF.

The chain links TRBV7-6 to TRBJ1-1; possibly TRBD1 for D (6 bases). CDR1 and CDR2 (germline): SGHVS, FNYEAQ. Trimming pared 3 bases from V and 1 base from J, leaving 9 bases between. This CDR3 has 14 residues. Here the CDR3 reads CASSFGGRNTEAFF. The DNA for the CDR3 is TGTGCCAGCAGCTTTGGGGGCAGGAACACTGAAGCTTTCTTT.

The chain joins TRBV5-5 to TRBJ1-5, with TRBD1 as a possible D gene (5 bases). There are 15 residues in the CDR3. Germline V gene data show CDR1 as SGHKS and CDR2 as YYEKEE (reference sequence). Between the trimmed V and J ends, which lost 1 base and 6 bases, there was a span of 14 bases. The CDR3 loop is CASSLLTGGGQPQHF. The CDR3 DNA is TGTGCCAGCAGCTTGCTGACTGGGGGTGGTCAGCCCCAGCATTTT.

This clone occurred once. The chain carries TRBV14 and TRBJ2-2, with a possible D match to TRBD1 (7 bases). Germline values: CDR1 SGHDN, CDR2 FVKESK. The V gene lost 1 base and the J gene lost 4 bases, with 28 bases spanning the gap. The CDR3 extends over 21 amino acids. Written as DNA, the CDR3 is TGTGCCAGCAGCCAAGGACGGTTAATGTTGGAGGAGGGGGCAGGCACCGGGGAGCTGTTTTTT. Translating it yields CASSQGRLMLEEGAGTGELFF.